This TCR beta chain originates from a study of T cells in Graves' hyperthyroidism and ophthalmopathy. Note on this clonotype: Its antigen is not identified.

Trimming took 5 bases from V and 1 from J, leaving 12 bases between them. Germline V gene lookup returns CDR1 MGHDK and CDR2 SYGVNS. The CDR3 totals 14 residues. There were TCR beta CDR3 regions amplified from RNA transcripts. HTBI primers were the set used in a first-round RT-PCR of the TCR CDR3. TCRdb reprocessed the multiplex PCR reads via MiXCR and lists one record per CDR3 protein. Of roughly 500,000 distinct CDR3 sequences in the sample, 15% to 20% are singletons; the top ten hold 29%. Study results and caveats: In blood, most of the thyroid clonotypes expanded above 0.001 were also present.

The clonotype was recovered from a woman aged 25 to 39 with Graves' ophthalmopathy. V gene TRBV25-1 combines with J gene TRBJ2-7; possibly TRBD2 for D (5 bases). Specimen: blood. The chain's CDR3 is CASSPPGISYEQYF. CDR3 DNA sequence: TGTGCCAGCAGTCCGCCGGGGATTTCCTACGAGCAGTACTTC.